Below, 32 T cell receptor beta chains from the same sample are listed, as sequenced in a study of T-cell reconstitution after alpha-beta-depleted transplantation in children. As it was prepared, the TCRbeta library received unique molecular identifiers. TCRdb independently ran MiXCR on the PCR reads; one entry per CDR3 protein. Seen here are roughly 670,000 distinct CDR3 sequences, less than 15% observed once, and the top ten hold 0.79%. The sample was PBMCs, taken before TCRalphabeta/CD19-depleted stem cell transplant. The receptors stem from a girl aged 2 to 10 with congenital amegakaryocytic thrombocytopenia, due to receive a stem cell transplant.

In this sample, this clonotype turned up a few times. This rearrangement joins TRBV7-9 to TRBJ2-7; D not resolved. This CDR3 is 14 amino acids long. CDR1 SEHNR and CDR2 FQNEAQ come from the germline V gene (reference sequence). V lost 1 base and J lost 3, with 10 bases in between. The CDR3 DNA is TGTGCCAGCAGCTTAGAAGGGCAGAGCTACGAGCAGTACTTC. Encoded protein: CASSLEGQSYEQYF.

The CDR3 protein is CASSLMIGAGGVNEQFF. The CDR3 region has the DNA TGTGCCAGCAGCTTAATGATCGGTGCGGGAGGCGTAAATGAGCAGTTCTTC. The genes are TRBV11-2 and TRBJ2-1; 8 bases match TRBD2. CDR1 and CDR2 (germline): SGHAT, FQNNGV. V was clipped by 2 bases and J by 7 bases; unmatched bases: 13. CDR3 length equals 17 residues.

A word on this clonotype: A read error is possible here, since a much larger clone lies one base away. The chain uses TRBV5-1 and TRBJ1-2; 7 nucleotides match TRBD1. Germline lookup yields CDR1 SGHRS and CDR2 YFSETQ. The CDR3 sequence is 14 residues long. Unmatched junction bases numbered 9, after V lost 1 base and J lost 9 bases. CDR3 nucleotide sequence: TGCGCCAGCAGCTTGTTTAGGGGGCCGGATAGCTACACCTTC. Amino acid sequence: CASSLFRGPDSYTF. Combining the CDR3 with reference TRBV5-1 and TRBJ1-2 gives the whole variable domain KAGVTQTPRYLIKTRGQQVTLSCSPISGHRSVSWYQQTPGQGLQFLFEYFSETQRNKGNFPGRFSGRQFSNSRSEMNVSTLELGDSALYLCASSLFRGPDSYTFGSGTRLTVV.

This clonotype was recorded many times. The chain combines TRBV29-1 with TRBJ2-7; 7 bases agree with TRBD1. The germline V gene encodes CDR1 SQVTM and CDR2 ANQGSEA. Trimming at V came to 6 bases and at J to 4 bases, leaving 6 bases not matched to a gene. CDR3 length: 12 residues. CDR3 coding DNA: TGCAGCGTGGGAGCACAGGGGTACGAGCAGTACTTC. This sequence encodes CSVGAQGYEQYF.

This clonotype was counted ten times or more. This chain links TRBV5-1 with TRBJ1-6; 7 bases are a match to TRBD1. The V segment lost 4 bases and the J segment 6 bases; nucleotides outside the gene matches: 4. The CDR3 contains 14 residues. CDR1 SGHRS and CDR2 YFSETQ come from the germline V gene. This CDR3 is CASSQGGANSPLHF. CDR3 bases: TGCGCCAGCAGCCAGGGGGGGGCTAATTCACCCCTCCACTTT.

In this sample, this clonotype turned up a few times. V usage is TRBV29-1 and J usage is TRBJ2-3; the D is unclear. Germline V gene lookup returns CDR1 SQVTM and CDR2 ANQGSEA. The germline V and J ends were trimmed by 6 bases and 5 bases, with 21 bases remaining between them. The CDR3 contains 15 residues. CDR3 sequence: CSVGHKYYAQDTQYF. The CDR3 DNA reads TGCAGCGTCGGGCATAAATACTACGCACAAGATACGCAGTATTTT.

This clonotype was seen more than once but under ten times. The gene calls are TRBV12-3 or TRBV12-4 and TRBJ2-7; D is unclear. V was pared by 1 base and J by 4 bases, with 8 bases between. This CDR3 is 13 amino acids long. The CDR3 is CASSLVWGYEQYF. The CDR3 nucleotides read TGTGCCAGCAGTTTAGTGTGGGGATACGAGCAGTACTTC.

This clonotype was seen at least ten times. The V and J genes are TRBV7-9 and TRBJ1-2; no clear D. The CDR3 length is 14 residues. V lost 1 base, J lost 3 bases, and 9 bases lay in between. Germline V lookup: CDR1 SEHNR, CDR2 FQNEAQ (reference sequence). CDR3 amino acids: CASSLDLRHYGYTF. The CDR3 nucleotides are TGTGCCAGCAGCTTAGATCTGCGGCACTATGGCTACACCTTC.

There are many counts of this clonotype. CDR3: CSVVSGATYEQYF. Written as DNA, the CDR3 is TGCAGTGTCGTTAGCGGGGCCACCTACGAGCAGTACTTC. The chain couples TRBV20-1 to TRBJ2-7; 8 bases line up with TRBD2. The trim removed 7 bases at V and 2 bases at J, leaving 7 bases unmatched. Germline V CDR1 and CDR2: DFQATT, SNEGSKA (reference sequence). The CDR3 consists of 13 residues.

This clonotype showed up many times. CDR3 nucleotide sequence: TGCGCCAGCAGCTTGATGTGGTTGATGGGCGACACTGAAGCTTTCTTT. This sequence encodes CASSLMWLMGDTEAFF. V usage is TRBV5-1 and J usage is TRBJ1-1; D unclear. With 1 base removed from V and 3 bases from J, the gap between germline ends came to 16 bases. Germline CDR1 and CDR2: SGHRS and YFSETQ. The CDR3 spans 16 residues.

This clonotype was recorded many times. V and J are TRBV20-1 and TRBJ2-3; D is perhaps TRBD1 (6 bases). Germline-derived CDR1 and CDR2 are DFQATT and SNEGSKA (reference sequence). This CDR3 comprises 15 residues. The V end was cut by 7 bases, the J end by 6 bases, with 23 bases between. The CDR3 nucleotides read TGCAGTGGTACGAGGTGGGGGCCAATGGCCGATACGCAGTATTTT. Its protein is CSGTRWGPMADTQYF.

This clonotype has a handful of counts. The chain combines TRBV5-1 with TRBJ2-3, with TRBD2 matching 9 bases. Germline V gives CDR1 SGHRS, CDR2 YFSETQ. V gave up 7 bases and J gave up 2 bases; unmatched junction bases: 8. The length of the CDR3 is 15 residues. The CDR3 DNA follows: TGCGCCAGCTGCCCTAGCGGGACTGACACAGATACGCAGTATTTT. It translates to CASCPSGTDTDTQYF.

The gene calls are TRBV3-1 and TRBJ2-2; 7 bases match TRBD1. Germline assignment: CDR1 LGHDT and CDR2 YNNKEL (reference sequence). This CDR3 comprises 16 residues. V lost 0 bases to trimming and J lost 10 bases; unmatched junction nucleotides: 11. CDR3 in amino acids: CASSQELGQEVEELFF. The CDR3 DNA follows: TGTGCCAGCAGCCAAGAGTTAGGACAGGAGGTCGAGGAGCTGTTTTTT. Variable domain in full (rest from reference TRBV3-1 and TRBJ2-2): DTAVSQTPKYLVTQMGNDKSIKCEQNLGHDTMYWYKQDSKKFLKIMFSYNNKELIINETVPNRFSPKSPDKAHLNLHINSLELGDSAVYFCASSQELGQEVEELFFGEGSRLTVL.

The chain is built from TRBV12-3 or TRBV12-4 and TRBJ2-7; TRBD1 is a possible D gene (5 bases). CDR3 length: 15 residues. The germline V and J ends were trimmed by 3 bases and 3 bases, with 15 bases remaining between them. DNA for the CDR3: TGTGCCAGCAGTTTGACCGCAGGGTTGGGCTACGAGCAGTACTTC. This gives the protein CASSLTAGLGYEQYF.

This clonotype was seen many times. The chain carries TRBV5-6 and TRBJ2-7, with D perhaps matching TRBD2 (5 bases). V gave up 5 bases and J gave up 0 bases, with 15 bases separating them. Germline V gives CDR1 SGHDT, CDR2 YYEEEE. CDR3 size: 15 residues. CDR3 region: CASSSGEDPSYEQYF. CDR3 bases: TGTGCCAGCAGTTCCGGGGAAGACCCCTCCTACGAGCAGTACTTC.

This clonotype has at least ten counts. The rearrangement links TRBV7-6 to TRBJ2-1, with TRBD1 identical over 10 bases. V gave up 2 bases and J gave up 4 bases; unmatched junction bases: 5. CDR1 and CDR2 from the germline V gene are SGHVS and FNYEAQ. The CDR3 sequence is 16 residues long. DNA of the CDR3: TGTGCCAGCAGCTTAAAAGTGGACAGGGGGTACAATGAGCAGTTCTTC. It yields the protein CASSLKVDRGYNEQFF.

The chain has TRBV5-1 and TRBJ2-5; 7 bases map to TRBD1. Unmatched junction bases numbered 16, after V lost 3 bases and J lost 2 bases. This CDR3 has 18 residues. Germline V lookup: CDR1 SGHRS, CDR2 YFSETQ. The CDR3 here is CASSSTGARASTQETQYF. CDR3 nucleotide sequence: TGCGCCAGCAGCTCCACAGGGGCTAGGGCATCCACGCAAGAGACCCAGTACTTC.

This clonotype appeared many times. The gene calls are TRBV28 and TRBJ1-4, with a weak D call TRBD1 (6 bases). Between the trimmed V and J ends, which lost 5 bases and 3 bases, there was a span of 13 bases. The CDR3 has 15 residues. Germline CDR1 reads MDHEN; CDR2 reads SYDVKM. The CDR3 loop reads CASSREGVPNEKLFF. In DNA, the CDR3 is TGTGCCAGCAGTAGAGAGGGGGTGCCTAATGAAAAACTGTTTTTT.

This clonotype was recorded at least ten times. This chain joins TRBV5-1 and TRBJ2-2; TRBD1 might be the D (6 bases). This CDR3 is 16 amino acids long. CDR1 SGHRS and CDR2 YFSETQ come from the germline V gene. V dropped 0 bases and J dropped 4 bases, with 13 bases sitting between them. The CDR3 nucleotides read TGCGCCAGCAGCTTGGCACAGGGTCAGATCACCGGGGAGCTGTTTTTT. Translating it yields CASSLAQGQITGELFF.

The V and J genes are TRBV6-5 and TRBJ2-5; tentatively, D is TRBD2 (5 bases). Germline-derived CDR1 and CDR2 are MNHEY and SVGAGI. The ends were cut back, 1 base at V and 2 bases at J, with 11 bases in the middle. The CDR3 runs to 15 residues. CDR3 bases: TGTGCCAGCAGTTACTACGGGGTTCCGCAAGAGACCCAGTACTTC. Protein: CASSYYGVPQETQYF.

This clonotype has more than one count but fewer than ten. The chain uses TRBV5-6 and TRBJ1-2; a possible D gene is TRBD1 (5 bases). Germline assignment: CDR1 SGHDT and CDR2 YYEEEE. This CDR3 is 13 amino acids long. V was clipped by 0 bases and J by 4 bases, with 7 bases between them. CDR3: CASSLGRAYGYTF. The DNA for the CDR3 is TGTGCCAGCAGCTTGGGCAGGGCCTATGGCTACACCTTC. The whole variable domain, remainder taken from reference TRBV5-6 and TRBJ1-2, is DAGVTQSPTHLIKTRGQQVTLRCSPKSGHDTVSWYQQALGQGPQFIFQYYEEEERQRGNFPDRFSGHQFPNYSSELNVNALLLGDSALYLCASSLGRAYGYTFGSGTRLTVV.

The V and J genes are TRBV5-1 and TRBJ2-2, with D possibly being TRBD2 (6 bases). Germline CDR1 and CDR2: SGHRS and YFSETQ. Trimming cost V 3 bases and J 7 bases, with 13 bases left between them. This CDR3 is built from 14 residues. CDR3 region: CASSYGGIIGELFF. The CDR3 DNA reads TGCGCCAGCAGCTACGGCGGGATTATCGGGGAGCTGTTTTTT.

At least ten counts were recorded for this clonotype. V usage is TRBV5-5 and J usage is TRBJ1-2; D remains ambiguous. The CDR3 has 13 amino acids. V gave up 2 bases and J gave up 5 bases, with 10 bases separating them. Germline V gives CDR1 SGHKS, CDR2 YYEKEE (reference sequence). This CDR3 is CASSFGLSYGYTF. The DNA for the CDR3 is TGTGCCAGCAGCTTCGGGCTTTCGTATGGCTACACCTTC. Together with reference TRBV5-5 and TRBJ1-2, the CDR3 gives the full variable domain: DAGVTQSPTHLIKTRGQQVTLRCSPISGHKSVSWYQQVLGQGPQFIFQYYEKEERGRGNFPDRFSARQFPNYSSELNVNALLLGDSALYLCASSFGLSYGYTFGSGTRLTVV.

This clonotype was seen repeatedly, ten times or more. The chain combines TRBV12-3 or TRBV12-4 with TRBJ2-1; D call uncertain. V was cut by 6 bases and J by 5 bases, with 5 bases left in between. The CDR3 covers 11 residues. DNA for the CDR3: TGTGCCAGCAGGACCCACAATGAGCAGTTCTTC. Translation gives CASRTHNEQFF.

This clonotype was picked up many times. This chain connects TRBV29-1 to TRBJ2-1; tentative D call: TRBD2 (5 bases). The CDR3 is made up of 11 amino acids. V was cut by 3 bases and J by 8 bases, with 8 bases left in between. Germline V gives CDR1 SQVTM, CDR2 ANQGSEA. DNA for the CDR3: TGCAGCGTTGAGCGGGTCCATGAGCAGTTCTTC. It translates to CSVERVHEQFF.

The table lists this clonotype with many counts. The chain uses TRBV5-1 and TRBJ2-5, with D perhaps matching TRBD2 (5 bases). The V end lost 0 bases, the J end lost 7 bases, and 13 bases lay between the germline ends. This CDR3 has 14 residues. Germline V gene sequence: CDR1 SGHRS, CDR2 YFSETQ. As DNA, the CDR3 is TGCGCCAGCAGCTTGGCCCCCAGGAGGAGGACCCAGTACTTC. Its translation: CASSLAPRRRTQYF.

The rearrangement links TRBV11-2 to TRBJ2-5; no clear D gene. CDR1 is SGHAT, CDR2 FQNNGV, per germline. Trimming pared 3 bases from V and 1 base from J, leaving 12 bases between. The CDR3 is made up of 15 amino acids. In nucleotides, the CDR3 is TGTGCCAGCAGCTTGGCCAGAGCCTTCCAAGAGACCCAGTACTTC. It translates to CASSLARAFQETQYF. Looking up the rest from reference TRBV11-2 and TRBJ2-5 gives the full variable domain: EAGVAQSPRYKIIEKRQSVAFWCNPISGHATLYWYQQILGQGPKLLIQFQNNGVVDDSQLPKDRFSAERLKGVDSTLKIQPAKLEDSAVYLCASSLARAFQETQYFGPGTRLLVL.

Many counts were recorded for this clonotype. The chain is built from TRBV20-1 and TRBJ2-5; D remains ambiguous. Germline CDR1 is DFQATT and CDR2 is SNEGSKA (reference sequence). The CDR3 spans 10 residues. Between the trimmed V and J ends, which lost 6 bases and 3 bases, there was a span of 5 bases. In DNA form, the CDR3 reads TGCAGTGCGGTCGAAGAGACCCAGTACTTC. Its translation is CSAVEETQYF.

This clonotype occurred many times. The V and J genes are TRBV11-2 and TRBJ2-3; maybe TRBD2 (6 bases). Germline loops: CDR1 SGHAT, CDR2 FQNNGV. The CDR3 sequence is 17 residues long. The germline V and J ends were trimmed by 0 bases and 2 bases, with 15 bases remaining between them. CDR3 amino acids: CASSLEEARRDTDTQYF. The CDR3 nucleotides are TGTGCCAGCAGCTTAGAGGAAGCCAGGCGGGACACAGATACGCAGTATTTT. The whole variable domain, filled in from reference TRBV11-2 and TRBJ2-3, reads EAGVAQSPRYKIIEKRQSVAFWCNPISGHATLYWYQQILGQGPKLLIQFQNNGVVDDSQLPKDRFSAERLKGVDSTLKIQPAKLEDSAVYLCASSLEEARRDTDTQYFGPGTRLTVL.

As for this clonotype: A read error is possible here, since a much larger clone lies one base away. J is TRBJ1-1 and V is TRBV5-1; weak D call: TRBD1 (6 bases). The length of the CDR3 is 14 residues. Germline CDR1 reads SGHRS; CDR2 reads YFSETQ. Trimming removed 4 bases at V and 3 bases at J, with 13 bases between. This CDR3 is CASSEQGSDTEAFF. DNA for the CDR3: TGCGCCAGCAGCGAACAGGGATCGGACACTGAAGCTTTCTTT.

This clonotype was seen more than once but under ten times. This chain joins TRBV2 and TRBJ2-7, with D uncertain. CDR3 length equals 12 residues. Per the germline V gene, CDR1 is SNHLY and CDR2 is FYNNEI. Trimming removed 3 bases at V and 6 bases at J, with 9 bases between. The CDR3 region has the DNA TGTGCCAGCAGTGATTCCGTGTTCGAGCAGTACTTC. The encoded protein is CASSDSVFEQYF.

This CDR3 reads CASRAGLAGGRDEQFF. The CDR3 DNA reads TGCGCCAGCAGAGCCGGACTAGCGGGAGGGCGGGATGAGCAGTTCTTC. The chain links TRBV5-1 to TRBJ2-1; 15 bases are shared with TRBD2. Per germline, CDR1 SGHRS and CDR2 YFSETQ. The junction had 8 bases not matched to a gene; V was cut back by 5 bases and J by 8 bases. The CDR3 spans 16 residues.